A single TCR beta chain is shown here with its context. The sample comes from a study of long-term antiretroviral therapy in people with HIV. Survey-level immunoSEQ v3.0 assays were run. Only in-frame clones appear in the TCRdb table, and some are missing; sequencing was by immunoSEQ multiplex PCR. In the table there are over 20,000 clones, 85% of which are singletons. The CDR3 has 14 residues. Germline values: CDR1 GTSNPN, CDR2 SVGIG (reference sequence). V trimming: 2 bases; J trimming: 2 bases; junction bases outside the gene matches: 3. The source material was unsorted PBMCs, sampled 1.6 years after starting antiretroviral therapy. The chain combines TRBV30 with TRBJ2-3, with 8 nucleotides matching TRBD2. The sequence came from a man aged 40-55 years with HIV. CDR3 in amino acids: CAWSSSGYTDTQYF. The CDR3 bases are TGTGCCTGGAGTTCTAGCGGGTACACAGATACGCAGTATTTT.